The T cell receptor (beta chain) described here comes from a study of blood T cell repertoires in COVID-19. The overall study: The United States, Italy and Spain provided the acute and convalescent COVID-19 samples.

As processed by the authors: Cell counts per sample came from amplifying reference gene primers. Sequencing used immunoSEQ multiplex PCR; TCRdb keeps in-frame clones, though not all of them. The V and J calls and clone size come from that table; D and trimming were worked out from the DNA. The sample includes hundreds of thousands of clones, 88% of them seen just once. The study assigned cohorts using participant-reported clinical history. The sequence derives from a woman in her twenties or thirties who had recovered from COVID-19. Sequences were obtained from PBMCs or T cells enriched from blood (not recorded which).

CDR3 region: CASSVGASSYEQYF. As DNA, the CDR3 is TGTGCCAGCAGCGTAGGAGCGAGCTCCTACGAGCAGTACTTC. The chain carries TRBV9 and TRBJ2-7; no definite D call. The CDR3 covers 14 residues. V dropped 0 bases and J dropped 0 bases, with 7 bases sitting between them. The germline CDR1 and CDR2 sequences are SGDLS and YYNGEE.